These 24 T cell receptor beta chains share one sample of origin, sequenced in a study of blood T cell repertoires in COVID-19 (dated by TCRdb to 2019 to 2021). The library was made by the immunoSEQ multiplex PCR assay. This is the immuneACCESS table as TCRdb keeps it, with only in-frame sequences that have V and J called. A part of the clones is gone; compared with another copy, unresolved V genes explain less than half, and the rest is unexplained. The sample table records fewer than 350,000 clones; roughly 87% of these occur just once. The ten largest account for about 8.5% of the sample. Sample: peripheral blood. These receptors were taken from a man between 18 and 35 years old with active or convalescent COVID-19.

This chain connects TRBV5-6 to TRBJ2-3; no firm D call. The CDR3 length is 16 residues. Germline V gene data show CDR1 as SGHDT and CDR2 as YYEEEE. Trimming left V 4 bases short and J 1 base short, with 16 bases between. The CDR3 DNA is TGTGCCAGCAGCCGAAGAGAAAGTTCTGGCACAGATACGCAGTATTTT. Translation: CASSRRESSGTDTQYF.

CDR3 nucleotides: TGTGCCATCAATCAGGGGGTGGACTATGGCTACACCTTC. Protein sequence: CAINQGVDYGYTF. The V call is TRBV10-3, the J call TRBJ1-2; the match to TRBD1 covers 7 bases. Germline lookup yields CDR1 ENHRY and CDR2 SYGVKD. CDR3 size: 13 residues. V dropped 7 bases and J dropped 3; count of bases not matched to a gene: 5.

This chain joins TRBV2 and TRBJ1-4, with D possibly TRBD1 on 5 matching bases. The CDR3 length is 13 residues. Germline V gene sequence: CDR1 SNHLY, CDR2 FYNNEI. V was clipped by 8 bases and J by 6 bases, with 13 bases between them. CDR3 in DNA: TGTGCCAGCGGTGGGGCGATGGATGAAAAACTGTTTTTT. Encoded protein: CASGGAMDEKLFF. The whole variable domain, filled in from reference TRBV2 and TRBJ1-4, reads EPEVTQTPSHQVTQMGQEVILRCVPISNHLYFYWYRQILGQKVEFLVSFYNNEISEKSEIFDDQFSVERPDGSNFTLKIRSTKLEDSAMYFCASGGAMDEKLFFGSGTQLSVL.

The chain joins TRBV6-5 to TRBJ2-7, with 9 bases lining up with TRBD1. Per germline, CDR1 MNHEY and CDR2 SVGAGI. Trimming took 6 bases from V and 2 from J; bases not matched to a gene: 8. The CDR3 is 15 residues long. This chain's CDR3 is CASSRDRASPYEQYF. Here the CDR3 DNA reads TGTGCCAGCAGCAGGGACAGGGCCTCACCCTACGAGCAGTACTTC.

This clone turned up a few times. CDR3 residues: CASSFTPGQQSNYGYTF. Here the CDR3 DNA reads TGTGCCAGCAGCTTTACTCCAGGACAGCAGTCTAACTATGGCTACACCTTC. The chain carries TRBV11-2 and TRBJ1-2; tentatively, D is TRBD1 (6 bases). V was clipped by 3 bases and J by 0 bases, with 17 bases between them. CDR3 size: 17 residues. CDR1 and CDR2 from the germline V gene are SGHAT and FQNNGV.

This clone is a singleton in its sample. This chain links TRBV25-1 with TRBJ2-1; D not resolved. V was clipped by 5 bases and J by 2 bases, with 10 bases between them. This CDR3 region has 14 residues. Germline V gene data show CDR1 as MGHDK and CDR2 as SYGVNS. CDR3 DNA: TGTGCCAGCAGTCTGGGCAGTACCTACAATGAGCAGTTCTTC. It is translated as CASSLGSTYNEQFF.

The rearrangement uses TRBV2 and TRBJ2-5, with D maybe TRBD2 (5 bases). The CDR3 has 14 amino acids. Germline CDR1 reads SNHLY; CDR2 reads FYNNEI. The germline V and J ends were trimmed by 7 bases and 3 bases, with 15 bases remaining between them. CDR3 residues: CASIGRGSKETQYF. CDR3 coding DNA: TGTGCCAGCATTGGGCGTGGGAGTAAAGAGACCCAGTACTTC.

The rearrangement joins TRBV7-2 to TRBJ2-2, with 8 bases fitting TRBD2. Germline V lookup: CDR1 SGHTA, CDR2 FQGNSA. This CDR3 spans 14 amino acids. The V gene end was trimmed by 5 bases and the J gene end by 7 bases; junction bases not matched to a gene: 6. As DNA, the CDR3 is TGTGCCAGCAGCCCTCGGGGGGGACTCGGGGAGCTGTTTTTT. Its protein product is CASSPRGGLGELFF.

The chain's CDR3 is CASKGTAYNEQFF. CDR3 coding DNA: TGTGCCAGTAAAGGGACAGCTTACAATGAGCAGTTCTTC. The rearrangement uses TRBV19 and TRBJ2-1; 7 bases are a match to TRBD1. Germline CDR1 and CDR2: LNHDA and SQIVND (reference sequence). V was clipped by 7 bases and J by 4 bases; unmatched bases: 4. This CDR3 comprises 13 residues.

CDR3 sequence: CATSRGVQGLYNEQFF. The CDR3 DNA sequence: TGTGCCACCAGCAGGGGGGTACAGGGGCTCTACAATGAGCAGTTCTTC. The chain is built from TRBV15 and TRBJ2-1; 7 nucleotides line up with TRBD1. Trimming removed 3 bases from V and 3 bases from J; junction bases left unmatched: 8. Germline CDR1 LNHNV, CDR2 YYDKDF (reference sequence). The CDR3 spans 16 residues.

This rearrangement joins TRBV2 to TRBJ1-2; 8 positions agree with TRBD1. This CDR3 has 14 residues. V trimming: 4 bases; J trimming: 4 bases; junction bases outside the gene matches: 5. From germline, CDR1 is SNHLY and CDR2 FYNNEI. The CDR3 reads CASSADRGSYGYTF. The CDR3 coding sequence is TGTGCCAGCAGTGCTGACAGGGGATCCTATGGCTACACCTTC.

The rearrangement joins TRBV5-6 to TRBJ1-5, with a tentative D call TRBD1 (6 bases). Germline CDR1 is SGHDT and CDR2 is YYEEEE. V dropped 3 bases and J dropped 0 bases, with 16 bases sitting between them. CDR3 length equals 17 residues. As DNA, the CDR3 is TGTGCCAGCAGCTCTGGGGGGGGCTTCTATAGCAATCAGCCCCAGCATTTT. Protein: CASSSGGGFYSNQPQHF.

This clone was seen only once. The genes are TRBV4-1 and TRBJ1-1; D is uncertain. Germline CDR1 reads MGHRA; CDR2 reads YSYEKL. This CDR3 region has 16 residues. The ends were cut back, 2 bases at V and 0 bases at J, with 13 bases in the middle. The chain's CDR3 is CASSQWSGPMNTEAFF. CDR3 sequence (DNA): TGCGCCAGCAGCCAATGGAGTGGCCCCATGAACACTGAAGCTTTCTTT.

This chain joins TRBV6-5 and TRBJ1-3; 8 bases fit TRBD1. In germline, CDR1 is MNHEY, CDR2 SVGAGI. The CDR3 spans 15 residues. The junction had 12 bases not matched to a gene; V was cut back by 6 bases and J by 8 bases. CDR3 nucleotide sequence: TGTGCCAGCAGGGTCCTTCAGGGGGCCAGGCACACCATATATTTT. Residues: CASRVLQGARHTIYF.

The J gene is TRBJ2-5, the V gene TRBV6-5, with 13 bases identical to TRBD2. The CDR3 covers 15 residues. Per germline, CDR1 MNHEY and CDR2 SVGAGI. J lost 4 bases, V lost 4 bases, and 3 bases had no gene match. CDR3 region: CASSSWTSGGETQYF. CDR3 DNA: TGTGCCAGCAGTTCCTGGACTAGCGGGGGAGAGACCCAGTACTTC.

The V call is TRBV5-1, the J call TRBJ1-4; D might be TRBD1 (6 bases). The ends were cut back, 0 bases at V and 8 bases at J, with 11 bases in the middle. This CDR3 is built from 14 residues. CDR1 is SGHRS and CDR2 is YFSETQ in the germline V gene. The CDR3 coding sequence is TGCGCCAGCAGCTTGGCGGACAGTGAGGAAAAACTGTTTTTT. Translating it yields CASSLADSEEKLFF.

The chain is built from TRBV7-6 and TRBJ2-1, with 10 bases matching TRBD1. V shed 3 bases and J 5 bases; nucleotides not matched to a gene: 16. This CDR3 has 19 residues. Germline CDR1 SGHVS, CDR2 FNYEAQ. CDR3 coding DNA: TGTGCCAGCAGCTTCTTGACAGGGGGCGCGGCTCCTGGACACAATGAGCAGTTCTTC. Protein sequence: CASSFLTGGAAPGHNEQFF.

The sample holds a few counts of this clone. The chain employs TRBV27 and TRBJ1-6; maybe TRBD1 (5 bases). The germline gives CDR1 MNHEY, CDR2 SMNVEV (reference sequence). The CDR3 sequence is 15 residues long. Trimming left V 4 bases short and J 9 bases short, with 16 bases between. DNA of the CDR3: TGTGCCAGCAGTTCCGACAGAACCTTATCTTCACCCCTCCACTTT. Translation gives CASSSDRTLSSPLHF.

The V gene is TRBV5-6, the J gene TRBJ1-5, with TRBD1 identical over 8 bases. The CDR3 is 14 amino acids. CDR1 and CDR2 from the germline V gene are SGHDT and YYEEEE. V dropped 6 bases and J dropped 4; count of bases not matched to a gene: 6. DNA of the CDR3: TGTGCCAGCAACCTGACAGGGGATAATCAGCCCCAGCATTTT. This encodes CASNLTGDNQPQHF.

The V call is TRBV6-5, the J call TRBJ1-1; 7 bases match TRBD1. The CDR3 totals 13 residues. Germline V gives CDR1 MNHEY, CDR2 SVGAGI. J was trimmed by 6 bases and V by 6 bases; bases with no gene match: 7. CDR3 sequence (DNA): TGTGCCAGCAGAGCTACAGGGGCGTCTGAAGCTTTCTTT. It yields the protein CASRATGASEAFF.

The chain uses TRBV14 and TRBJ2-7; 7 bases agree with TRBD1. The V gene's germline CDR1 is SGHDN and CDR2 FVKESK. CDR3 length equals 12 residues. The V segment lost 10 bases and the J segment 2 bases; nucleotides outside the gene matches: 5. DNA of the CDR3: TGTGCCACCGGGACAGCTCCCTACGAGCAGTACTTC. Translation gives CATGTAPYEQYF.

This clone came up once. The chain uses TRBV9 and TRBJ2-1, with 10 bases matching TRBD2. Losses at the gene ends were 2 bases for V and 5 bases for J; bases not matched to a gene: 19. Germline V gene data show CDR1 as SGDLS and CDR2 as YYNGEE. The CDR3 has 20 amino acids. The CDR3 sequence is CASSVRTSGPEEYQNNEQFF. The CDR3 DNA reads TGTGCCAGCAGCGTTAGGACTAGCGGTCCTGAGGAGTACCAAAACAATGAGCAGTTCTTC.

As DNA, the CDR3 is TGCAGCGTTGATTTCGGAGGGTTCGGCGAGCAGTACTTC. Protein sequence: CSVDFGGFGEQYF. V gene TRBV29-1 combines with J gene TRBJ2-7, with D maybe TRBD2 (6 bases). The CDR3 has 13 residues. The V and J ends lost 3 bases and 6 bases respectively, with 15 bases between them. Germline V gives CDR1 SQVTM, CDR2 ANQGSEA.

This rearrangement joins TRBV2 to TRBJ1-2; 9 bases match TRBD1. This CDR3 comprises 15 residues. Germline assignment: CDR1 SNHLY and CDR2 FYNNEI. Germline trimming cut 3 bases from V and 4 bases from J; bases unmatched to any gene: 6. The CDR3 nucleotides are TGTGCCAGCAGTGATTGGGGACAGGGAGGCTATGGCTACACCTTC. This gives the protein CASSDWGQGGYGYTF. Complete variable domain (other parts from reference TRBV2 and TRBJ1-2): EPEVTQTPSHQVTQMGQEVILRCVPISNHLYFYWYRQILGQKVEFLVSFYNNEISEKSEIFDDQFSVERPDGSNFTLKIRSTKLEDSAMYFCASSDWGQGGYGYTFGSGTRLTVV.